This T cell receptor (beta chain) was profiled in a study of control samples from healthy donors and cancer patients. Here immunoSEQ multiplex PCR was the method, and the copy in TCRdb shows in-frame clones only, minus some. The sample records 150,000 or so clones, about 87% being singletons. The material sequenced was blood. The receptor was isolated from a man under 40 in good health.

CDR3 sequence (DNA): TGTGCCAGTAGTAGAAGCGGGAGCTCCTACAATGAGCAGTTCTTC. Amino acid sequence: CASSRSGSSYNEQFF. The chain is built from TRBV19 and TRBJ2-1, with 8 bases identical to TRBD2. Germline V lookup: CDR1 LNHDA, CDR2 SQIVND (reference sequence). The V gene end was trimmed by 4 bases and the J gene end by 0 bases; junction bases not matched to a gene: 2. The CDR3 sequence is 15 residues long.